Listed below are T cell receptor beta chains from one sample, sequenced in a study of vaccination and CD4 T cells after COVID-19. TCRdb reprocessed the PCR reads via MiXCR and lists one record per CDR3 protein. The sample includes tens of thousands of distinct CDR3 sequences, roughly 27% of them seen just once. For these receptors, no antigen is known. Sample: CD4+ T cells from blood, cultured in vitro, taken about 7 months after SARS-CoV-2 vaccination. The receptors were gathered from a human donor who had recovered from COVID-19. CDR3s include the opening cysteine and the closing phenylalanine or tryptophan. D genes are given only for firm matches. Size is omitted from some rows. Given values are once, few, many or a class for expanded clones.

J gene | V gene | clone size | D gene | CDR3 protein | CDR3 DNA
TRBJ1-5 | TRBV19 | . | . | CASSIVSEANQPQHF | TGTGCCAGTAGTATAGTGTCAGAGGCCAATCAGCCCCAGCATTTT
TRBJ2-1 | TRBV19 | . | TRBD2 | CASSNTGTIVNEQFF | TGTGCCAGCAGCAATACCGGGACTATAGTCAATGAGCAGTTCTTC
TRBJ2-3 | TRBV4-1 | . | TRBD2 | CASSSPSGSITDTQYF | TGCGCCAGCAGCTCCCCTAGCGGGAGCATCACAGATACGCAGTATTTT
TRBJ2-5 | TRBV20-1 | . | TRBD2 | CSAPLLAGQETQYF | TGCAGTGCTCCGCTACTAGCGGGTCAAGAGACCCAGTACTTC
TRBJ2-7 | TRBV27 | few | . | CASKKGLNTYEQYF | TGTGCCAGCAAAAAAGGGCTAAATACCTACGAGCAGTACTTC
TRBJ2-7 | TRBV7-6 | few | . | CASSLGPRGWSAEQYF | TGTGCCAGCAGCTTAGGACCCAGGGGCTGGTCCGCCGAGCAGTACTTC
TRBJ1-1 | TRBV29-1 | . | . | CSAEQETNTEAFF | TGCAGCGCCGAGCAGGAGACGAACACTGAAGCTTTCTTT
TRBJ1-2 | TRBV6-1 | . | . | CASRMDGTPTNYGYTF | TGTGCCAGCAGGATGGACGGGACACCAACTAACTATGGCTACACCTTC
TRBJ2-1 | TRBV7-3 | . | . | CASSLYLIGQPYNEQFF | TGTGCCAGCAGCTTATATCTCATTGGACAGCCCTACAATGAGCAGTTCTTC
TRBJ2-5 | TRBV20-1 | medium-sized | TRBD2 | CSARVVLAGYQETQYF | TGCAGTGCTAGAGTAGTACTAGCGGGCTACCAAGAGACCCAGTACTTC
TRBJ1-1 | TRBV10-3 | . | TRBD1 | CAISDRDRGPNTEAFF | TGTGCCATCAGTGACCGGGACAGGGGGCCGAACACTGAAGCTTTCTTT
TRBJ1-1 | TRBV7-9 | . | . | CASSLQGRNTEAFF | TGTGCCAGCAGCCTACAGGGTCGGAACACTGAAGCTTTCTTT
TRBJ2-1 | TRBV24-1 | few | TRBD2 | CATSDPGLAGGTNEQFF | TGTGCCACCAGTGATCCGGGACTAGCGGGAGGGACCAATGAGCAGTTCTTC
TRBJ1-5 | TRBV6-1 | few | TRBD1 | CASRGTGRGRGPQHF | TGTGCCAGCAGGGGGACAGGCAGGGGAAGGGGGCCCCAGCATTTT
TRBJ2-2 | TRBV7-2 | . | TRBD2 | CASSRRGTSDTGELFF | TGTGCCAGCAGCCGGCGCGGGACTAGTGACACCGGGGAGCTGTTTTTT